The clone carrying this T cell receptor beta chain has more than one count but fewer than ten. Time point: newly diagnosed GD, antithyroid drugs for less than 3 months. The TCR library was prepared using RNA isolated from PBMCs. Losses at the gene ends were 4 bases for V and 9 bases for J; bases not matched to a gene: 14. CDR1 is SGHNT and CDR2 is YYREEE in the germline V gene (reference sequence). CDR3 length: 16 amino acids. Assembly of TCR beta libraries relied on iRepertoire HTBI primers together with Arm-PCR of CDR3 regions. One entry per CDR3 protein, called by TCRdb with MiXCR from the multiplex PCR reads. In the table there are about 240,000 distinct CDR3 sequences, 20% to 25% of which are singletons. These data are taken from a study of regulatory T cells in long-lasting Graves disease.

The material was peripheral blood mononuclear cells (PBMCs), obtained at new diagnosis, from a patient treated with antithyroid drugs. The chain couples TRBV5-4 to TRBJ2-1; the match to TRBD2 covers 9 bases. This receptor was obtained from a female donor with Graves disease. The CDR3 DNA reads TGTGCCAGCAGCGGGGGACTAGCCCTTAAATTGGGTGAGCAGTTCTTC. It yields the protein CASSGGLALKLGEQFF.